This TCR beta chain derives from a study of T cells in Graves' hyperthyroidism and ophthalmopathy. Overall study findings and caveats: The model predicted ophthalmopathy a median about 6.6 months before onset. Most clonotypes expanded in thyroid above 0.001 were likewise present in blood.

Amplification of TCR beta CDR3 regions was performed using RNA transcripts as template. First-round RT-PCR of the TCR CDR3 relied on the HTBI primer set. Each CDR3 protein is one row after TCRdb ran MiXCR on the multiplex PCR reads. The sample shows hundreds of thousands of distinct CDR3 sequences, around 15% of them seen only once. From germline, CDR1 is DFQATT and CDR2 SNEGSKA (reference sequence). The CDR3 has 16 residues. V dropped 0 bases and J dropped 8 bases, with 22 bases sitting between them. This clonotype came up many times. Its antigen remains unknown. Diagnoses rested on clinical symptoms, serum thyroxine and TRAb, thyroid ultrasound and orbital computed tomography. It was around 10 ml of fresh peripheral blood that supplied the PBMCs.

The sequenced sample consisted of blood. The source is a woman aged 40 to 49 with Graves' ophthalmopathy. The rearrangement joins TRBV20-1 to TRBJ1-2, with D unclear. The DNA for the CDR3 is TGCAGTGCTAGAGATGTAGGGCAGTATCCCGCCGAAGGCTACACCTTC. The encoded protein is CSARDVGQYPAEGYTF.